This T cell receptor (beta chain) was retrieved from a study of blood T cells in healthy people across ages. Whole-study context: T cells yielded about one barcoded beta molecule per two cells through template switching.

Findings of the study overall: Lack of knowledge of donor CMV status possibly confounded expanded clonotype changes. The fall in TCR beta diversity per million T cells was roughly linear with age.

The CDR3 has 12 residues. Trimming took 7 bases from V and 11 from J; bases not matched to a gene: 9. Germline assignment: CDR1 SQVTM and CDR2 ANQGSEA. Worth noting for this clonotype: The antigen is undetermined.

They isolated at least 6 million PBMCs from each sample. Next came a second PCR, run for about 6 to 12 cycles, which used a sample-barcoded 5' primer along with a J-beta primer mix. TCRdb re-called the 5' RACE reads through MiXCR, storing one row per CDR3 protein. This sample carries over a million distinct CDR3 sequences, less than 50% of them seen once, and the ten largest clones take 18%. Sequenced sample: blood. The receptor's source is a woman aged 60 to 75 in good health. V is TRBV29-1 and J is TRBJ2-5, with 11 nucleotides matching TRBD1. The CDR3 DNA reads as TGCAGCGGCGGGACAGGGGGATACAAGCAGTACTTC. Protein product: CSGGTGGYKQYF.